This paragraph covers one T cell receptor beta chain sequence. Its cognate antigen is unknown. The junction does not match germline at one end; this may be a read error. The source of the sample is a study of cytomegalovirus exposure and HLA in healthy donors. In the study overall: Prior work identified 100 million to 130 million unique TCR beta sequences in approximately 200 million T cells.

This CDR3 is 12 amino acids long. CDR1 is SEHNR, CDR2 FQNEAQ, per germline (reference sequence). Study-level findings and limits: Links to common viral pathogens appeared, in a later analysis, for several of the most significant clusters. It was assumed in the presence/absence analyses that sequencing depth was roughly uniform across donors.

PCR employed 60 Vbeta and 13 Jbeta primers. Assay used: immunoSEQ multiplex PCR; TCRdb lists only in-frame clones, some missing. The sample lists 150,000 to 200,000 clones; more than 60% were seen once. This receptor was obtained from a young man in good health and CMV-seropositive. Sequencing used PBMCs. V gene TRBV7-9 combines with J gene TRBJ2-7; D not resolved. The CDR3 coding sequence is TGTTCCAGCAGCCGCCCGCGCGAGGTGCAGTACTTC. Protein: CSSSRPREVQYF.